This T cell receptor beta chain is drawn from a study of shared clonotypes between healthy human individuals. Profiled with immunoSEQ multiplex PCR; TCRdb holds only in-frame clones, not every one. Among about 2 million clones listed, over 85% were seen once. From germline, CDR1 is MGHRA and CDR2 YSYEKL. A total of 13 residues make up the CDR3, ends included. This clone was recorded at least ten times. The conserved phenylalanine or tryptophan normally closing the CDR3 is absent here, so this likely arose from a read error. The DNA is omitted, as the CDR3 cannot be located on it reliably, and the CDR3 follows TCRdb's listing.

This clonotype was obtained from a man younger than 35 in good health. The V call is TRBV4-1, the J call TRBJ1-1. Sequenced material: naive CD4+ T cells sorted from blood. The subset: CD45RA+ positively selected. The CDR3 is CASSQEKSGPVYI.